This record looks at one TCR beta chain sequence and its context. The target antigen is unknown. The data were obtained in a study of graft-versus-host responses after intestinal transplantation. Study as a whole: Multivisceral, liver-intestinal, or isolated intestinal transplants were given to recipients. Tacrolimus and steroids were given for two to three years to all recipients after anti-thymocyte globulin induction. Findings and limits, study-wide: Recipient marrow contained GvH clones, some of which appeared first in ileum or blood. Allografts carried high graft-versus-host to host-versus-graft clonal ratios in patients having graft-donor T cell macrochimerism.

TCRdb's table, derived via immunoSEQ multiplex PCR, lists solely in-frame clones and lacks some. The sample has 70,000 or so clones, 84% seen once; the top ten hold 0.39%. Germline V CDR1 and CDR2: MNHEY, SVGAGI. After removal of 6 bases from V and 2 bases from J, the junction contained 6 bases not matched to a gene. This CDR3 spans 15 amino acids. The rearrangement uses TRBV6-5 and TRBJ1-1, with 10 nucleotides matching TRBD1. The sample consisted of unstimulated CD4+ T cells sorted from spleen or lymph node cells, taken before transplant. The TCR sequence derives from a human donor who was the organ donor for an intestinal transplant. The chain's CDR3 is CASSRDRGLNTEAFF. The CDR3 DNA reads TGTGCCAGCAGCCGCGACAGGGGGCTTAACACTGAAGCTTTCTTT.